A selection of T cell receptor beta chains follows, all from one sample in a study of blood T cell repertoires in COVID-19. Repertoires were generated with immunoSEQ multiplex PCR, while TCRdb's copy carries only in-frame clones and drops some. The table includes 80,000 to 95,000 clones, around 86% detected once. Sequences were obtained from peripheral blood. The source of these receptors is a woman in her seventies with acute or convalescent COVID-19. Each CDR3 is given with its conserved first and last residue. A D gene is named only where the DNA matches it firmly. The size field is filled for only some rows; it gives once, few, many or a size class.

clone_size j_call d_call v_call cdr3_nt cdr3_aa
NA TRBJ1-5 NA TRBV10-3 TGTGCCATCAGTGAGGCAGGGCTGGAGAGTCAGCCCCAGCATTTT CAISEAGLESQPQHF
once TRBJ2-3 TRBD2 TRBV27 TGTGCCAGCAGTTCGCGGCCAGCGGGAGCCTACACAGATACGCAGTATTTT CASSSRPAGAYTDTQYF
NA TRBJ2-7 TRBD2 TRBV15 TGTGCCACCAGCAGAGCATCGGGAGGGTCCTACGAGCAGTACTTC CATSRASGGSYEQYF
NA TRBJ2-1 TRBD2 TRBV5-3 TGTGCCAGAAGCTTGGGACTAGCGGGCAACAATGAGCAGTTCTTC CARSLGLAGNNEQFF
NA TRBJ2-1 TRBD2 TRBV7-8 TGTGCCAGCAGCCCGTCCAGCGGGAGGGGCGATGAGCAGTTCTTC CASSPSSGRGDEQFF
NA TRBJ1-2 NA TRBV19 TGTGCCAGTAGTATCCTGAGTTCCTACTATGGCTACACCTTC CASSILSSYYGYTF
once TRBJ2-1 TRBD1 TRBV14 TGTGCCAGCAGCCAAGACGGGACAGGGTCACACCTTGAGCAGTTCTTC CASSQDGTGSHLEQFF
NA TRBJ2-2 TRBD2 TRBV5-6 TGTGCCAGCAGCTTTATGGGAGGGACCGGGGAGCTGTTTTTT CASSFMGGTGELFF
NA TRBJ2-7 NA TRBV2 TGTGCCAGCAGTGAATCGGCCCCAGGGCAAAGCTCCTACGAGCAGTACTTC CASSESAPGQSSYEQYF
NA TRBJ2-1 NA TRBV6-5 TGTGCCAGCAGCCCCACCGGGGGACGGTCGAATGAGCAGTTCTTC CASSPTGGRSNEQFF
NA TRBJ2-2 NA TRBV19 TGTGCCAGTAGTCCCCTTCCCGGGGTCGGGGAGCTGTTTTTT CASSPLPGVGELFF
NA TRBJ2-3 TRBD1 TRBV7-9 TGTGCCAGCAGCGGCGGGACAGGGGGTCATGTAGCAGATACGCAGTATTTT CASSGGTGGHVADTQYF
NA TRBJ1-2 NA TRBV19 TGTGCCAGTAGTTGGGGAGGGACGGAAGGCTACACCTTC CASSWGGTEGYTF
NA TRBJ1-3 NA TRBV23-1 TGCGCCAGCAGTCCTCGCTGGAGCAGCGCTGGAAACACCATATATTTT CASSPRWSSAGNTIYF
NA TRBJ1-6 NA TRBV3-1/TRBV3-2 TGTGCCAGCAGCCAAGTGAGAGGGTTGGATAATTCACCCCTCCACTTT CASSQVRGLDNSPLHF
NA TRBJ1-5 NA TRBV2 TGTGCCAGCAGTGAGTTTGGACAGAAAAATCAGCCCCAGCATTTT CASSEFGQKNQPQHF
NA TRBJ1-5 NA TRBV5-1 TGCGCCAGCAGCTATGAACAGGGTACCCAGCCCCAGCATTTT CASSYEQGTQPQHF
NA TRBJ1-3 NA TRBV6-5 TGTGCCAGCATTCGCACAGCCTCTGGAAACACCATATATTTT CASIRTASGNTIYF
NA TRBJ1-6 NA TRBV11-2 TGTGCCAGCAGCTCAGGAATCGATTCACCCCTCCACTTT CASSSGIDSPLHF
NA TRBJ2-1 NA TRBV11-2 TGTGCCAGCAGCTTAGTTCCGGGTTCCTACAATGAGCAGTTCTTC CASSLVPGSYNEQFF
NA TRBJ1-5 NA TRBV5-1 TGCGCCAGCAGCTCCGAAGGGGGCAATCAGCCCCAGCATTTT CASSSEGGNQPQHF